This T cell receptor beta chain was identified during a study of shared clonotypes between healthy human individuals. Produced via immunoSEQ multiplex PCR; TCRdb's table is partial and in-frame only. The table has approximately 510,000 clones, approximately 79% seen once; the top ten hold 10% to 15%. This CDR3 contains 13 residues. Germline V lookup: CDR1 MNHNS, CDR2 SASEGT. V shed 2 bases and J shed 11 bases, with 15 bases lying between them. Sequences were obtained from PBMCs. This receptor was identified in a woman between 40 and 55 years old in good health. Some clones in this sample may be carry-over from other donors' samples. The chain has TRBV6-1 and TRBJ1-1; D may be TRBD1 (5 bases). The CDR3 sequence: CASSESRMGEAFF. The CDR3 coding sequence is TGTGCCAGCAGTGAAAGCCGCATGGGGGAGGCTTTCTTT.